This T cell receptor beta chain was profiled in a study of blood T cell repertoires in COVID-19. Here immunoSEQ multiplex PCR was the method, and the copy in TCRdb shows in-frame clones only, minus some. The sample records approximately 210,000 clones, around 80% being singletons. With 2 bases removed from V and 3 bases from J, the gap between germline ends came to 8 bases. The CDR3 is made up of 13 amino acids. From germline, CDR1 is MDHEN and CDR2 SYDVKM. The sequence derives from a man aged 25-45 years with active or convalescent COVID-19. Sequencing was performed on peripheral blood. The chain couples TRBV28 to TRBJ2-7; D unclear. This CDR3 is CASSLQQHYEQYF. As DNA, the CDR3 is TGTGCCAGCAGTTTACAACAGCACTACGAGCAGTACTTC.